Sequencing of this T cell receptor (beta chain) was carried out in a study of technical replicates of blood from several donors. The table lists this clone with a count of one. In germline, CDR1 is GTSNPN, CDR2 SVGIG (reference sequence). This CDR3 comprises 14 residues. Deletions cut 0 bases from V and 1 base from J, with 9 bases between. The data were produced by immunoSEQ multiplex PCR, yet TCRdb's version contains in-frame clones alone and is incomplete. The sample has 75,000 to 90,000 clones, about 96% seen once. The V and J genes are TRBV30 and TRBJ1-2; tentative D call: TRBD1 (5 bases). Sequencing used T cells isolated from PBMCs. The clonotype originates from a human donor in good health. CDR3 loop: CAWSVLGGNYGYTF. The CDR3 coding sequence is TGTGCCTGGAGTGTACTCGGGGGTAACTATGGCTACACCTTC. The variable domain in full, completed from reference TRBV30 and TRBJ1-2, reads SQTIHQWPATLVQPVGSPLSLECTVEGTSNPNLYWYRQAAGRGLQLLFYSVGIGQISSEVPQNLSASRPQDRQFILSSKKLLLSDSGFYLCAWSVLGGNYGYTFGSGTRLTVV.